One T cell receptor beta chain is described in this entry. What it binds is unknown. This entry is derived from a study of T-cell memory formation after mild COVID-19. Study-wide findings and caveats: Later expanders leaned CD4+, whereas clones that contracted between day 15 and 85 were balanced CD4/CD8. Memory cells collected pre-infection included some clones that later responded, suggesting cross-reactive memory joined. Shrinking CD4+ clones were chiefly CM and EM; CD8+ ones were chiefly EMRA.

cDNA libraries for TCR alpha and TCR beta, carrying sample barcodes and UMIs, came from 5'RACE with constant-segment primers. TCRdb reprocessed the 5' RACE reads via MiXCR and lists one record per CDR3 protein. The sample lists about 600,000 distinct CDR3 sequences, 20% to 25% occurring once. The sequenced material came from PBMCs or a T cell subset sorted from them (not recorded which). The sequence derives from an adult woman who had mild COVID-19 (a few samples of this study predate the infection). Cell type and time point are not known.

The CDR3 nucleotides read TGTGCCAGCAGCTTGCTAGCGGGACTCACAGATACGCAGTATTTT. This translates into CASSLLAGLTDTQYF. V and J are TRBV7-9 and TRBJ2-3, with TRBD2 matching 9 bases. The junction had 3 bases not matched to a gene; V was cut back by 3 bases and J by 2 bases. This CDR3 comprises 15 residues. Germline CDR1 SEHNR, CDR2 FQNEAQ (reference sequence). The complete variable domain, with remaining parts taken from reference TRBV7-9 and TRBJ2-3, reads DTGVSQNPRHKITKRGQNVTFRCDPISEHNRLYWYRQTLGQGPEFLTYFQNEAQLEKSRLLSDRFSAERPKGSFSTLEIQRTEQGDSAMYLCASSLLAGLTDTQYFGPGTRLTVL.